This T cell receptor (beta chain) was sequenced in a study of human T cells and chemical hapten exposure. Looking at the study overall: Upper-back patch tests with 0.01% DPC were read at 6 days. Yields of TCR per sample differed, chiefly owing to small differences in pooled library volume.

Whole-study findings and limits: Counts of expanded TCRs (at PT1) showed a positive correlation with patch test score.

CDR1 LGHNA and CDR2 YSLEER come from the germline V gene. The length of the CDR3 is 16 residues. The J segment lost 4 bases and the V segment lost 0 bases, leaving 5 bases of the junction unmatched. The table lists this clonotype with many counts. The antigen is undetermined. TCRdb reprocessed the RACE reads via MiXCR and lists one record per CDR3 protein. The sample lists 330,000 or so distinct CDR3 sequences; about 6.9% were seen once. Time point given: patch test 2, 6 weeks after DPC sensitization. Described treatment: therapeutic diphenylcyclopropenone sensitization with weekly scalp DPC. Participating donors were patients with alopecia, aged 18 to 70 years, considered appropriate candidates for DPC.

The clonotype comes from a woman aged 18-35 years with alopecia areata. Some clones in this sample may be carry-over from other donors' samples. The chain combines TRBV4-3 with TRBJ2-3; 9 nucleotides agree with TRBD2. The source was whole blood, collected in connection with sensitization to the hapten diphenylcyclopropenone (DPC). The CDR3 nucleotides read TGCGCCAGCAGCCAAGATGGCGGGGGGGAGGCAGATACGCAGTATTTT. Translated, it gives CASSQDGGGEADTQYF.